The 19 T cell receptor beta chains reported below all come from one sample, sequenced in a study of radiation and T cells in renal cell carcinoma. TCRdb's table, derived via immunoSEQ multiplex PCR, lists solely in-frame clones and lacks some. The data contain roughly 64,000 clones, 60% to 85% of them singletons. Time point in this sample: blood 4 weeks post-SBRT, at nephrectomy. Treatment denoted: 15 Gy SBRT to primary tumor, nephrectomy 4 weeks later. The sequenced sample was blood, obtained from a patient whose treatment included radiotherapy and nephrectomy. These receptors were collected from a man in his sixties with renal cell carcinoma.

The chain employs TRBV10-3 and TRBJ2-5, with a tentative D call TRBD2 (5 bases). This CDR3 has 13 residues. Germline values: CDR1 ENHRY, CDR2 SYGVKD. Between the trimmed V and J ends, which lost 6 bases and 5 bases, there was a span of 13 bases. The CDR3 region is CAIRSEELETQYF. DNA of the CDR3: TGTGCCATCAGGTCGGAGGAATTGGAGACCCAGTACTTC.

CDR3 sequence (DNA): TGTGCCAGCAGGCCAGGGACAGCAGCAACTAATGAAAAACTGTTTTTT. It yields the protein CASRPGTAATNEKLFF. The rearrangement uses TRBV27 and TRBJ1-4, with 7 bases aligning to TRBD1. Germline CDR1 reads MNHEY; CDR2 reads SMNVEV (reference sequence). This CDR3 is built from 16 residues. V dropped 6 bases and J dropped 0; count of bases not matched to a gene: 7.

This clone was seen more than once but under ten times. Here the CDR3 reads CAISETSSYNEQFF. The CDR3 DNA reads TGTGCCATCAGTGAAACTAGTAGCTACAATGAGCAGTTCTTC. The V and J genes are TRBV10-3 and TRBJ2-1; possibly TRBD2 for D (5 bases). This CDR3 is built from 14 residues. V lost 3 bases, J lost 3 bases, and 9 bases lay in between. Germline V gene data show CDR1 as ENHRY and CDR2 as SYGVKD.

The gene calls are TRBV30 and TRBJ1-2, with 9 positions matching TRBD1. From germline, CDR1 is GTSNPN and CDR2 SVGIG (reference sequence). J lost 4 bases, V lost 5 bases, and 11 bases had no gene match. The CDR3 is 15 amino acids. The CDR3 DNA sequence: TGTGCCTGGTGGGACAGGGCCCTAGGGAGCTATGGCTACACCTTC. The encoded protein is CAWWDRALGSYGYTF. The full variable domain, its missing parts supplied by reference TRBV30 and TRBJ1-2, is SQTIHQWPATLVQPVGSPLSLECTVEGTSNPNLYWYRQAAGRGLQLLFYSVGIGQISSEVPQNLSASRPQDRQFILSSKKLLLSDSGFYLCAWWDRALGSYGYTFGSGTRLTVV.

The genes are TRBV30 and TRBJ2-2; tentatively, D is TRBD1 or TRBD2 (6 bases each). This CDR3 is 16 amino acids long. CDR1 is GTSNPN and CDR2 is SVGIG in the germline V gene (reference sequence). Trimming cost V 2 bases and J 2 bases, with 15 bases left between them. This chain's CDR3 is CAWSIGGTFNTGELFF. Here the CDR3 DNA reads TGTGCCTGGAGTATCGGGGGCACCTTTAACACCGGGGAGCTGTTTTTT. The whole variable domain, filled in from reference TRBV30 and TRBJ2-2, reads SQTIHQWPATLVQPVGSPLSLECTVEGTSNPNLYWYRQAAGRGLQLLFYSVGIGQISSEVPQNLSASRPQDRQFILSSKKLLLSDSGFYLCAWSIGGTFNTGELFFGEGSRLTVL.

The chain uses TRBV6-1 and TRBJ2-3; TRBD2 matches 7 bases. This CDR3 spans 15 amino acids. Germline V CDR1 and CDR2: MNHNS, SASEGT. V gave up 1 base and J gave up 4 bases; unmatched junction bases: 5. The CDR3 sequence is CASSEGLADADTQYF. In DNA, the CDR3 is TGTGCCAGCAGTGAAGGCCTAGCGGACGCAGATACGCAGTATTTT.

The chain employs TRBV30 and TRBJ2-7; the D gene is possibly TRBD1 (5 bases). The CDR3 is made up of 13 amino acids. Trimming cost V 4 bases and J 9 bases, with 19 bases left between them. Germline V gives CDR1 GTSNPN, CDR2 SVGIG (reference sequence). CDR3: CAWNPTWGQPQYF. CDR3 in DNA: TGTGCCTGGAACCCAACTTGGGGCCAGCCGCAGTACTTC. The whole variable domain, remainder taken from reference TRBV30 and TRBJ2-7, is SQTIHQWPATLVQPVGSPLSLECTVEGTSNPNLYWYRQAAGRGLQLLFYSVGIGQISSEVPQNLSASRPQDRQFILSSKKLLLSDSGFYLCAWNPTWGQPQYFGPGTRLTVT.

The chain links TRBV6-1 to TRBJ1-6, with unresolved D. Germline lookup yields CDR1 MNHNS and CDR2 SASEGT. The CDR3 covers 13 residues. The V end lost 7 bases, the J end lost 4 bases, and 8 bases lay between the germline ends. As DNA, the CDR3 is TGTGCCAGCACAGCGTTGTATAATTCACCCCTCCACTTT. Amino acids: CASTALYNSPLHF.

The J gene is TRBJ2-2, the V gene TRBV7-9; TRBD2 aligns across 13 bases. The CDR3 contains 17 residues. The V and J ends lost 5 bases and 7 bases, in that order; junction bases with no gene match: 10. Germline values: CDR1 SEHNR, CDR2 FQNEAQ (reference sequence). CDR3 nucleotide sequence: TGTGCCAGCAGCCCCGGGACTAGCGGGAACGGTGGCGGGGAGCTGTTTTTT. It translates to CASSPGTSGNGGGELFF.

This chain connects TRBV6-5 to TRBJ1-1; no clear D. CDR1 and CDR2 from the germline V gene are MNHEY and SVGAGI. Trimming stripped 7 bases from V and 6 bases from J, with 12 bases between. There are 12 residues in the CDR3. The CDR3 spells CASTRIGSEAFF. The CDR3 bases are TGTGCCAGCACTAGGATAGGCTCTGAAGCTTTCTTT.

The CDR3 nucleotides are TGTGCCTGGAACGGAAACTATGGCTACACCTTC. It yields the protein CAWNGNYGYTF. This sequence joins TRBV30 and TRBJ1-2; D is unresolved. CDR1 GTSNPN and CDR2 SVGIG come from the germline V gene (reference sequence). CDR3 length: 11 residues. The V gene lost 4 bases and the J gene lost 2 bases, with 5 bases spanning the gap.

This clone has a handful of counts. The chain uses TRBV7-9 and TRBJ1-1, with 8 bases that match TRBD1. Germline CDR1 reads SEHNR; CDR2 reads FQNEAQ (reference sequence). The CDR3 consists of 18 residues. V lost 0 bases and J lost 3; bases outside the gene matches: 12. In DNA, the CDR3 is TGTGCCAGCAGCTTAGCGGTCAGGGCGTCGGGACAGGACACTGAAGCTTTCTTT. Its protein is CASSLAVRASGQDTEAFF. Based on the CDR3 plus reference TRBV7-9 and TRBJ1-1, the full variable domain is DTGVSQNPRHKITKRGQNVTFRCDPISEHNRLYWYRQTLGQGPEFLTYFQNEAQLEKSRLLSDRFSAERPKGSFSTLEIQRTEQGDSAMYLCASSLAVRASGQDTEAFFGQGTRLTVV.

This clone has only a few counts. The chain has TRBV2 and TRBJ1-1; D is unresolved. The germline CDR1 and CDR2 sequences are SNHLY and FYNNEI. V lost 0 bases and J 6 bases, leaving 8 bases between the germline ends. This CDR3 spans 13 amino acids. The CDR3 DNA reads TGTGCCAGCAGTGAAGCAGGGTTCTCTGAAGCTTTCTTT. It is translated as CASSEAGFSEAFF.

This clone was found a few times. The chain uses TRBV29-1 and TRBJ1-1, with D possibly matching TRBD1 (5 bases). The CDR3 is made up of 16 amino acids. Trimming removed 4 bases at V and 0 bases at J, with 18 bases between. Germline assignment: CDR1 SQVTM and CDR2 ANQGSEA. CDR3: CSVGTGPLGLNTEAFF. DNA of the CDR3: TGCAGCGTTGGGACGGGGCCTCTGGGGTTGAACACTGAAGCTTTCTTT.

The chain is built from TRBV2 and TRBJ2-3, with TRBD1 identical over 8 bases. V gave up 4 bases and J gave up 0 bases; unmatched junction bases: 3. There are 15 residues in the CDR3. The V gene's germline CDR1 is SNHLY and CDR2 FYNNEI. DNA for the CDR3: TGTGCCAGCAGTGGGGACAGGCTCAGCACAGATACGCAGTATTTT. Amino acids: CASSGDRLSTDTQYF.

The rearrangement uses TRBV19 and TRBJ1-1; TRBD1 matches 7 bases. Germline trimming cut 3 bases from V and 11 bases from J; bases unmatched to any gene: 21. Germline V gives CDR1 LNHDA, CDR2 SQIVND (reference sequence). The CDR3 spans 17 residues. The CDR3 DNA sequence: TGTGCCAGTAGTATCCTCTTGCCCACCGGAGGGACAGATCGTGCTTTCTTT. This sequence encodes CASSILLPTGGTDRAFF.

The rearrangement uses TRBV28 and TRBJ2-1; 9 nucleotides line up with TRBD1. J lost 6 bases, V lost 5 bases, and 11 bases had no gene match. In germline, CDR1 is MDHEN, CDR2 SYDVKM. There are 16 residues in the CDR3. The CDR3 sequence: CASSLPGQGSINEQFF. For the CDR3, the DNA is TGTGCCAGCAGTCTTCCGGGACAGGGTTCAATCAATGAGCAGTTCTTC.

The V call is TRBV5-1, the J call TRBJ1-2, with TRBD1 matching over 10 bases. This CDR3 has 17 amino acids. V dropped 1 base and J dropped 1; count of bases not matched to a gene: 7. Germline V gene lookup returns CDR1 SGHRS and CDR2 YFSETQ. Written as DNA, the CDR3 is TGCGCCAGCAGCTTGACGGACAGGGGGGAAGGTAACTATGGCTACACCTTC. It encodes CASSLTDRGEGNYGYTF.

Here the CDR3 DNA reads TGCGCCAGCAGTGAATTAGATACGCAGTATTTT. It yields the protein CASSELDTQYF. The J gene is TRBJ2-3, the V gene TRBV10-2; D gene ambiguous. The CDR3 contains 11 residues. V was pared by 3 bases and J by 5 bases, with 3 bases between. Germline-derived CDR1 and CDR2 are WSHSY and SAAADI.